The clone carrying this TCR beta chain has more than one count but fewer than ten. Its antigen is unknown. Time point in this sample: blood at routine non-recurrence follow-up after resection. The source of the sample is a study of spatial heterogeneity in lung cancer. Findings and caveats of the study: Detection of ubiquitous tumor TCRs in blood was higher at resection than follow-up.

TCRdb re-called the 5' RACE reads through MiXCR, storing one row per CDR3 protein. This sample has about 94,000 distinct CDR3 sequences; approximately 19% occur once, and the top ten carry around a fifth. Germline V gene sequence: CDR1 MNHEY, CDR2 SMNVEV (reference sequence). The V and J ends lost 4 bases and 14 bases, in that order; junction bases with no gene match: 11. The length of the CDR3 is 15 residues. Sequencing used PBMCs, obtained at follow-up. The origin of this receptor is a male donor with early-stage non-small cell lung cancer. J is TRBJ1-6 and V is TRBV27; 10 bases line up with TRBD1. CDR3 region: CASSSMGQGRWALHF. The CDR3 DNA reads TGTGCCAGCAGTTCCATGGGACAGGGGCGATGGGCCCTCCACTTT.